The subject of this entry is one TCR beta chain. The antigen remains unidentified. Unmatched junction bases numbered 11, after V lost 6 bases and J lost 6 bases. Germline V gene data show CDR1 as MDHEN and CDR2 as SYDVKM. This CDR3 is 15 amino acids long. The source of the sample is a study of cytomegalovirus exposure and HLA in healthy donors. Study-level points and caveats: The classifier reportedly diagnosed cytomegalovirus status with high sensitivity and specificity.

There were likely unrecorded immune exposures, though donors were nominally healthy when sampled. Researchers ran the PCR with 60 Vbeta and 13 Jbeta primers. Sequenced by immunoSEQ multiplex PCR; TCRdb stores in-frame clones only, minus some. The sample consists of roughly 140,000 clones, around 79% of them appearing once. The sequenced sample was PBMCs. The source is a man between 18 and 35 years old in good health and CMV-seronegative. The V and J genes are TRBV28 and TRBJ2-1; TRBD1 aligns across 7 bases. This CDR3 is CASSSRQGSRNEQFF. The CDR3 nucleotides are TGTGCCAGCAGCTCCCGACAGGGTTCTCGCAATGAGCAGTTCTTC.